These 18 T cell receptor beta chains share one sample of origin, sequenced in a study of cytomegalovirus exposure and HLA in healthy donors. Use of 60 Vbeta and 13 Jbeta primers characterized the PCR. Measured with immunoSEQ multiplex PCR; TCRdb has only the in-frame clones, and not every one. Here the sample spans about 60,000 clones, under 85% being singletons. Sample: PBMCs. The source is a young woman in good health and CMV-seronegative.

The chain recombines TRBV30 with TRBJ2-1, with TRBD2 identical over 10 bases. The trim removed 7 bases at V and 12 bases at J, leaving 12 bases unmatched. CDR1 and CDR2 from the germline V gene are GTSNPN and SVGIG (reference sequence). This CDR3 contains 13 residues. The CDR3 DNA reads TGTGCCTCTCTGGCTAGCGGGGGCAGTTGGCAGTTCTTC. This sequence encodes CASLASGGSWQFF.

The chain recombines TRBV5-1 with TRBJ1-2, with 7 bases fitting TRBD1. CDR1 and CDR2 from the germline V gene are SGHRS and YFSETQ. The V segment lost 5 bases and the J segment 6 bases; nucleotides outside the gene matches: 10. The CDR3 has 14 amino acids. The CDR3 nucleotides are TGCGCCAGCAGTAGAGACAGGGAATCGCATGGCTACACCTTC. Amino acid sequence: CASSRDRESHGYTF.

V and J are TRBV28 and TRBJ1-5; 8 nucleotides match TRBD1. With 3 bases clipped from V and 7 bases from J, the junction kept 11 bases outside the gene matches. CDR3 length: 16 residues. CDR1 is MDHEN, CDR2 SYDVKM, per germline. CDR3 in DNA: TGTGCCAGCAGTTTCAATCCCGGGACAGGATACCAGCCCCAGCATTTT. It is translated as CASSFNPGTGYQPQHF.

This chain's CDR3 is CASSPQGGDEQYF. Written as DNA, the CDR3 is TGTGCCAGCAGCCCCCAGGGGGGAGACGAGCAGTACTTC. The chain uses TRBV7-7 and TRBJ2-7; D possibly corresponds to TRBD1 (7 bases). V was clipped by 5 bases and J by 5 bases, with 13 bases between them. From germline, CDR1 is SSHAT and CDR2 FNYEAQ (reference sequence). The CDR3 totals 13 residues.

The chain links TRBV4-3 to TRBJ1-1, with TRBD1 matching over 7 bases. CDR3 length: 15 residues. V trimming: 0 bases; J trimming: 5 bases; junction bases outside the gene matches: 6. CDR1 LGHNA and CDR2 YSLEER come from the germline V gene. The CDR3 DNA reads TGCGCCAGCAGCCAAGATAGCAGGGGGAGTACTGAAGCTTTCTTT. Encoded protein: CASSQDSRGSTEAFF.

This clone has more than one count but fewer than ten. The CDR3 nucleotides are TGTGCCAGCAGCTCCGTTTCAGGGGGCACTGAAGCTTTCTTT. Encoded protein: CASSSVSGGTEAFF. The chain links TRBV11-3 to TRBJ1-1, with 7 bases identical to TRBD1. The CDR3 runs to 14 residues. Germline assignment: CDR1 SGHNT and CDR2 YENEEA. After removal of 4 bases from V and 4 bases from J, the junction contained 6 bases not matched to a gene.

The genes are TRBV5-4 and TRBJ1-2, with a possible D match to TRBD1 (6 bases). With 0 bases removed from V and 8 bases from J, the gap between germline ends came to 20 bases. CDR1 and CDR2 (germline): SGHNT, YYREEE (reference sequence). This CDR3 region has 16 residues. CDR3 bases: TGTGCCAGCAGCTTGGCCAATCAGGGGCCAACCGGGGGCTACACCTTC. Its translation: CASSLANQGPTGGYTF.

The V gene is TRBV20-1, the J gene TRBJ2-1, with D maybe TRBD2 (6 bases). The germline V gene has CDR1 DFQATT and CDR2 SNEGSKA (reference sequence). The CDR3 covers 11 residues. V was cut by 2 bases and J by 10 bases, with 9 bases left in between. CDR3 residues: CSARRLDEQFF. CDR3 DNA: TGCAGTGCTAGACGACTAGACGAGCAGTTCTTC.

The CDR3: CAISESRDTEAFF. The DNA of the CDR3 is TGTGCCATCAGTGAGTCGAGGGACACTGAAGCTTTCTTT. The gene calls are TRBV10-3 and TRBJ1-1; the D is unclear. This CDR3 contains 13 residues. The ends were cut back, 0 bases at V and 3 bases at J, with 5 bases in the middle. Germline V gene lookup returns CDR1 ENHRY and CDR2 SYGVKD.

The chain couples TRBV4-3 to TRBJ2-2, with 12 bases aligning to TRBD2. The CDR3 contains 18 residues. CDR1 is LGHNA, CDR2 YSLEER, per germline. Trimming removed 0 bases from V and 5 bases from J; junction bases left unmatched: 7. CDR3 bases: TGCGCCAGCAGCCAAGAAATCCCCGGACTAGCGGGAACCGGGGAGCTGTTTTTT. It codes for CASSQEIPGLAGTGELFF.

The chain recombines TRBV28 with TRBJ2-7; maybe TRBD1 (5 bases). V was clipped by 2 bases and J by 8 bases, with 19 bases between them. This CDR3 is 15 amino acids long. The V gene's germline CDR1 is MDHEN and CDR2 SYDVKM. Here the CDR3 reads CASSLGGQGEGKQYF. CDR3 DNA sequence: TGTGCCAGCAGTTTAGGTGGGCAGGGCGAAGGAAAGCAGTACTTC.

The chain carries TRBV7-2 and TRBJ1-1, with 10 nucleotides matching TRBD1. The CDR3 loop spans 16 amino acids. Germline V gene sequence: CDR1 SGHTA, CDR2 FQGNSA. V gave up 5 bases and J gave up 4 bases; unmatched junction bases: 10. The CDR3 region has the DNA TGTGCCAGCAGCCCCCCCGGGACAGGGGTCACCACTGAAGCTTTCTTT. It specifies CASSPPGTGVTTEAFF.

The chain links TRBV9 to TRBJ1-2, with 7 bases fitting TRBD1. The germline CDR1 and CDR2 sequences are SGDLS and YYNGEE. The CDR3 is 16 amino acids. V lost 4 bases and J lost 6; bases outside the gene matches: 15. CDR3 region: CASSPKKQGLTHGYTF. CDR3 coding DNA: TGTGCCAGCAGCCCTAAGAAACAGGGGCTAACTCATGGCTACACCTTC.

This clone was seen a single time. The rearrangement uses TRBV4-3 and TRBJ2-7; TRBD1 agrees at 12 bases. Germline V CDR1 and CDR2: LGHNA, YSLEER. The ends lost 4 bases at V and 4 bases at J; junction bases unmatched: 5. The CDR3 consists of 15 residues. The CDR3: CASSPEGQGAYEQYF. The CDR3 DNA sequence: TGCGCCAGCAGCCCAGAGGGACAGGGGGCTTACGAGCAGTACTTC.

The V and J genes are TRBV7-9 and TRBJ2-5, with 7 bases aligning to TRBD1. Germline V gene sequence: CDR1 SEHNR, CDR2 FQNEAQ (reference sequence). The length of the CDR3 is 14 residues. Trimming cost V 5 bases and J 2 bases; bases outside gene matches: 5. The CDR3 loop is CASSPPRGQETQYF. The CDR3 nucleotides read TGTGCCAGCAGCCCCCCCAGGGGGCAAGAGACCCAGTACTTC.

J is TRBJ1-2 and V is TRBV7-2; possibly TRBD1 for D (5 bases). The V gene lost 2 bases and the J gene lost 5 bases, with 9 bases spanning the gap. Germline CDR1 SGHTA, CDR2 FQGNSA. The CDR3 covers 13 residues. The CDR3 spells CASSLSREYGYTF. Written as DNA, the CDR3 is TGTGCCAGCAGCTTATCCAGGGAATATGGCTACACCTTC.

This chain connects TRBV9 to TRBJ2-3, with a tentative D call TRBD2 (6 bases). Trimming stripped 3 bases from V and 4 bases from J, with 12 bases between. The CDR3 is made up of 14 amino acids. CDR1 and CDR2 from the germline V gene are SGDLS and YYNGEE. The CDR3 region is CASSGGVGADTQYF. The CDR3 coding sequence is TGTGCCAGCAGCGGGGGGGTCGGGGCAGATACGCAGTATTTT.

CDR3 amino acids: CASSRPGLQETQYF. The CDR3 DNA sequence: TGTGCCAGCTCACGACCGGGCCTCCAAGAGACCCAGTACTTC. J is TRBJ2-5 and V is TRBV18; D gene unclear. Looked up from germline, CDR1 is KGHSH and CDR2 is LQKENI. This CDR3 has 14 residues. V lost 4 bases, J lost 1 base, and 10 bases lay in between.